The rows below give T cell receptor beta chains drawn from one sample of a study of blood T cell repertoires in COVID-19. Method: immunoSEQ multiplex PCR; TCRdb's copy keeps in-frame clones and lacks some. The profile shows under 150,000 clones, roughly four fifths of them singletons. Sequenced: peripheral blood. These receptors were collected from a woman in her forties or fifties with active or convalescent COVID-19. Each CDR3 is given with its conserved first and last residue. A D gene is named only where the DNA matches it firmly. Not all rows give a size; the values are once, few, many and, for expanded clones, a class.

D gene	V gene	clone size	J gene	CDR3 protein	CDR3 DNA
.	TRBV11-3	.	TRBJ2-2	CASSPSEGRYTGELFF	TGTGCCAGCAGCCCTTCTGAGGGGAGGTACACCGGGGAGCTGTTTTTT
.	TRBV11-2	.	TRBJ2-7	CASSLLLNGEQYF	TGTGCCAGCAGCTTGCTTCTGAACGGCGAGCAGTACTTC
.	TRBV30	few	TRBJ1-6	CAWSPSRRGSESPLHF	TGTGCCTGGAGCCCATCAAGGCGGGGTAGCGAATCACCCCTCCACTTT
.	TRBV28	few	TRBJ2-1	CASSGQNYNEQFF	TGTGCCAGCAGCGGACAGAACTACAATGAGCAGTTCTTC
.	TRBV7-9	.	TRBJ2-7	CASSSGYYEQYF	TGTGCCAGCAGCTCGGGGTACTACGAGCAGTACTTC
TRBD2	TRBV5-6	.	TRBJ2-3	CASSSLAGLDTQYF	TGTGCCAGCAGCTCCCTAGCGGGCCTCGATACGCAGTATTTT
TRBD1	TRBV3-1/TRBV3-2	.	TRBJ1-2	CASSRTTGEYGYTF	TGTGCCAGCAGCCGGACGACAGGGGAATATGGCTACACCTTC
.	TRBV18	.	TRBJ1-4	CASNRDEREKLFF	TGTGCCAGCAACAGGGATGAACGCGAAAAACTGTTTTTT
TRBD1	TRBV4-3	.	TRBJ1-1	CASSQKQTGGYTEAFF	TGCGCCAGCAGCCAAAAACAGACAGGGGGCTACACTGAAGCTTTCTTT
.	TRBV9	few	TRBJ1-1	CASSVGPGPNTEAFF	TGTGCCAGCAGCGTAGGCCCAGGGCCTAACACTGAAGCTTTCTTT
TRBD1	TRBV7-8	medium-sized	TRBJ1-5	CASSQMGQRYQPQHF	TGTGCCAGCAGCCAGATGGGACAGCGCTATCAGCCCCAGCATTTT
TRBD1	TRBV19	many	TRBJ1-2	CASSPRGQGYGYTF	TGTGCCAGTAGTCCCCGGGGACAGGGCTATGGCTACACCTTC
.	TRBV11-2	few	TRBJ2-2	CASSLGQYTGELFF	TGTGCCAGCAGCTTAGGGCAATACACCGGGGAGCTGTTTTTT
.	TRBV28	few	TRBJ1-2	CASSLRRDGYTF	TGTGCCAGCAGTTTACGACGGGATGGCTACACCTTC
TRBD1	TRBV10-3	.	TRBJ2-3	CAISPQGAADTQYF	TGTGCCATCAGTCCTCAGGGGGCCGCAGATACGCAGTATTTT
TRBD1	TRBV19	.	TRBJ2-7	CASSRDSRYEQYF	TGTGCCAGTAGTCGGGACAGCCGTTACGAGCAGTACTTC
.	TRBV7-2	.	TRBJ2-1	CASSLVRDLRLNEQFF	TGTGCCAGCAGCTTAGTACGGGACTTAAGGTTGAATGAGCAGTTCTTC
.	TRBV3-1/TRBV3-2	few	TRBJ2-3	CASSQYGARTDTQYF	TGTGCCAGCAGCCAATATGGGGCCCGCACAGATACGCAGTATTTT
.	TRBV19	.	TRBJ1-2	CASSKREPYYGYTF	TGTGCCAGTAGTAAGAGGGAGCCCTACTATGGCTACACCTTC
.	TRBV2	.	TRBJ2-7	CVSRGGTSRLYEQYF	TGTGTCAGCAGGGGCGGGACTTCCAGATTGTACGAGCAGTACTTC
TRBD2	TRBV10-3	.	TRBJ2-2	CAIPEGTSGGAGELFF	TGTGCCATCCCGGAGGGGACTAGCGGGGGGGCGGGGGAGCTGTTTTTT
TRBD1	TRBV9	many	TRBJ2-7	CASSPQGTGVDEQYF	TGTGCCAGCAGCCCTCAAGGGACAGGGGTCGACGAGCAGTACTTC
.	TRBV7-2	.	TRBJ1-2	CASSLVDQEGYTF	TGTGCCAGCAGCTTAGTAGATCAGGAAGGCTACACCTTC
TRBD1	TRBV3-1/TRBV3-2	.	TRBJ1-4	CASSDRVANEKLFF	TGTGCCAGCTCCGACAGGGTAGCTAATGAAAAACTGTTTTTT
.	TRBV7-2	.	TRBJ1-5	CASSLSPVDLVPQHF	TGTGCCAGCAGCTTATCCCCGGTCGATTTAGTGCCCCAGCATTTT
TRBD2	TRBV4-2	.	TRBJ2-1	CASSSGSLDEQFF	TGTGCCAGCTCTAGCGGGAGTCTGGATGAGCAGTTCTTC
.	TRBV4-2	.	TRBJ1-1	CASSQETGYTEAFF	TGTGCCAGCAGCCAAGAAACAGGTTACACTGAAGCTTTCTTT
.	TRBV24-1	.	TRBJ2-7	CATSDLSLKQYF	TGTGCCACCAGTGATTTGAGCCTCAAGCAGTACTTC
.	TRBV9	.	TRBJ2-3	CASSVKGGTTDTQYF	TGTGCCAGCAGCGTCAAGGGCGGGACGACAGATACGCAGTATTTT
.	TRBV7-3	few	TRBJ2-5	CASSLNGADQETQYF	TGTGCCAGCAGCTTAAATGGAGCAGATCAAGAGACCCAGTACTTC
TRBD1	TRBV6-2/TRBV6-3	.	TRBJ2-7	CASSYHFAGQGIYEQYF	TGTGCCAGCAGTTACCACTTCGCGGGACAGGGGATCTACGAGCAGTACTTC
TRBD1	TRBV28	once	TRBJ2-7	CASSLGDSPPYEQYF	TGTGCCAGCAGTTTAGGGGACAGCCCGCCCTACGAGCAGTACTTC
TRBD2	TRBV7-3	.	TRBJ2-1	CASSLKRGGLNEQFF	TGTGCCAGCAGCTTAAAGCGGGGGGGTTTGAATGAGCAGTTCTTC
TRBD2	TRBV7-2	.	TRBJ2-3	CASSTRGGPDTQYF	TGTGCCAGCAGCACCCGGGGGGGACCAGATACGCAGTATTTT
TRBD1	TRBV19	.	TRBJ1-2	CASSWGQGSGGYTF	TGTGCCAGTAGTTGGGGACAGGGTAGCGGTGGCTACACCTTC
.	TRBV27	.	TRBJ2-5	CASSPRDLGGETQYF	TGTGCCAGCAGTCCGCGCGACTTAGGTGGAGAGACCCAGTACTTC
TRBD2	TRBV5-4	few	TRBJ2-7	CASSLERGLEQYF	TGTGCCAGCAGCTTGGAGCGGGGGTTAGAGCAGTACTTC
TRBD2	TRBV7-3	.	TRBJ2-2	CASTPGGVGELFF	TGTGCCAGCACCCCGGGGGGGGTCGGGGAGCTGTTTTTT
TRBD1	TRBV29-1	many	TRBJ1-4	CSVRQGLNEKLFF	TGCAGCGTTAGACAGGGCTTGAATGAAAAACTGTTTTTT
TRBD1	TRBV6-2/TRBV6-3	.	TRBJ1-5	CASSYSHGSQGENQPQHF	TGTGCCAGCAGTTACTCGCACGGTAGCCAGGGGGAAAATCAGCCCCAGCATTTT
.	TRBV19	few	TRBJ2-3	CASSAQLAGDTQYF	TGTGCCAGTAGTGCTCAACTAGCAGGGGATACGCAGTATTTT
.	TRBV5-4	.	TRBJ1-2	CASSLSKPGPVAYGYTF	TGTGCCAGCAGCTTGAGTAAACCGGGTCCGGTTGCATATGGCTACACCTTC
.	TRBV23-1	.	TRBJ2-1	CASTRLDVANEQFF	TGCGCCAGCACTCGACTAGACGTCGCCAATGAGCAGTTCTTC
TRBD1	TRBV18	.	TRBJ1-1	CASSRSGQGTTEAFF	TGTGCCAGCTCACGCTCGGGACAGGGGACCACTGAAGCTTTCTTT
.	TRBV5-1	.	TRBJ2-7	CASSLTARSYEQYF	TGCGCCAGCAGCTTGACAGCCCGCTCCTACGAGCAGTACTTC
.	TRBV2	.	TRBJ1-1	CASSEAPRVTEAFF	TGTGCCAGCAGTGAAGCGCCGAGAGTCACTGAAGCTTTCTTT